This T cell receptor beta chain came from a study of post-analysis software for immune sequencing data. Background on the study: Included among the disease courses, which were recorded for the cohort, were relapsing-remitting, secondary progressive and progressive-relapsing multiple sclerosis.

To note about this clonotype: Its specificity is unknown.

Study-wide findings and caveats: Compared against controls, patients with multiple sclerosis displayed significantly lower normalized Chao1 diversity. Samples from a shared batch, those prepared together, strongly co-clustered by F measure.

Tagging with unique molecular identifiers was a feature of the TCR beta cDNA libraries. Each batch of roughly 0.9 to 10 million T cells produced some 450,000 cDNA molecules. TCRdb passed the PCR reads through MiXCR, listing each CDR3 protein once. The repertoire consists of about 260,000 distinct CDR3 sequences, with 36% occurring once and the leading ten covering around 4.8%. This receptor was taken from a girl between 10 and 17 years old with multiple sclerosis. The sample was blood.

The DNA of the CDR3 is TGTGCCAGCAGCCCTCCCGGGTTTGGCACCGGGGAGCTGTTTTTT. Its protein is CASSPPGFGTGELFF. V gene TRBV7-8 combines with J gene TRBJ2-2, with D unresolved. V shed 5 bases and J shed 4 bases, with 14 bases lying between them. Germline lookup yields CDR1 SGHVS and CDR2 FQNEAQ. The CDR3 covers 15 residues.